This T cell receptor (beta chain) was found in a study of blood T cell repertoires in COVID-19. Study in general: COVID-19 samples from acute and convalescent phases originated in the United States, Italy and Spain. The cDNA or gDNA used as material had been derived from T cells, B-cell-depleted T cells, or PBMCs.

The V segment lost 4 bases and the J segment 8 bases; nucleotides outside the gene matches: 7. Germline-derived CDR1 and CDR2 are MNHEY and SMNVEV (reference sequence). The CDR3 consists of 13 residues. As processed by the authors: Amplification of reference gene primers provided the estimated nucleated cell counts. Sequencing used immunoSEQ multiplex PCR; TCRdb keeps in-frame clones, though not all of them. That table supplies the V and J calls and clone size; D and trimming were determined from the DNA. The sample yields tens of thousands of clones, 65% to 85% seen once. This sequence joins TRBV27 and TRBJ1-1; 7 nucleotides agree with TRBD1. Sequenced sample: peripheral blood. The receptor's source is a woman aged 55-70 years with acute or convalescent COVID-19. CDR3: CASSSHRGGEAFF. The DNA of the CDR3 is TGTGCCAGCAGTTCCCACAGGGGCGGCGAAGCTTTCTTT.